This T cell receptor beta chain was identified in a study of blood T cell repertoires in COVID-19. Authors' processing steps: Estimation of nucleated cell counts was performed using reference gene primer amplification. TCRdb's copy holds only in-frame clones and misses some; the assay was immunoSEQ multiplex PCR. The V and J calls and clone size were taken over from that table, and D and trimming were inferred from the DNA. The sample holds about 140,000 clones; roughly 80% are singletons and the top ten take around 16%. The V gene's germline CDR1 is SGHTS and CDR2 YDEGEE. Trimming took 0 bases from V and 0 from J, leaving 5 bases between them. CDR3 length equals 14 residues.

The sequenced sample was peripheral blood. The chain recombines TRBV5-8 with TRBJ2-3; D is uncertain. This receptor was taken from a man between 50 and 59 years old with acute or convalescent COVID-19. The chain's CDR3 is CASSLGHSTDTQYF. Here the CDR3 DNA reads TGTGCCAGCAGCTTGGGACATAGCACAGATACGCAGTATTTT.